This record concerns one T cell receptor (beta chain) sequence. The antigen is undetermined. Roughly 0.45 to 1 ug RNA was reverse transcribed with random hexamers. TCRdb redid the calling of the immunoSEQ multiplex PCR reads with MiXCR, one entry per CDR3 protein. The sample yields around 200,000 distinct CDR3 sequences, about 94% seen once. This record comes from a study of CD8 T cells in Susac syndrome. The multiple sclerosis controls comprised treatment-naive patients whose relapsing-remitting disease was stable or active. Study-wide findings and caveats: By the study's own acknowledgment, its TCR sequencing and HLA analysis included relatively few individuals.

This sequence originates from a human donor with multiple sclerosis. The sequencing sample was made of CD4+ T cells from PBMCs.

CDR3 sequence: CSVVAGRFTDTQYF. As DNA, the CDR3 is TGCAGCGTTGTAGCGGGGAGATTTACAGATACGCAGTATTTT. The V call is TRBV29-1, the J call TRBJ2-3, with 8 bases fitting TRBD2. Germline CDR1 is SQVTM and CDR2 is ANQGSEA. The length of the CDR3 is 14 residues. With V trimmed by 4 bases and J by 3 bases, 6 bases remained unmatched.